The 29 T cell receptor beta chains below come from one sample, sequenced in a study of T cells in Graves' hyperthyroidism and ophthalmopathy. Amplification yielded TCR beta CDR3 regions, with RNA transcripts as the source. The TCR CDR3 first-round RT-PCR relied on the HTBI primer set. TCRdb re-analysed the multiplex PCR reads in MiXCR, keeping a single row per CDR3 protein. Here the sample spans roughly 510,000 distinct CDR3 sequences, around 43% being singletons. The specimen sequenced was peripheral blood or thyroid tissue (not recorded which). These receptors originate from an adult woman with Graves' disease, either hyperthyroidism or ophthalmopathy (not recorded which).

The chain recombines TRBV29-1 with TRBJ2-7; a weak D match, TRBD1 (6 bases). V gave up 7 bases and J gave up 0 bases, with 10 bases separating them. The germline V gene has CDR1 SQVTM and CDR2 ANQGSEA. This CDR3 has 12 amino acids. The DNA for the CDR3 is TGCAGCGCGCCGGGACACTCCTACGAGCAGTACTTC. Translated: CSAPGHSYEQYF.

This chain joins TRBV10-3 and TRBJ2-3; possible D gene TRBD2, 6 bases. Trimming pared 11 bases from V and 0 bases from J, leaving 15 bases between. The CDR3 loop spans 14 amino acids. Germline CDR1 reads ENHRY; CDR2 reads SYGVKD. CDR3 protein: CAASGASSTDTQYF. As DNA, the CDR3 is TGTGCCGCCTCGGGAGCGTCTAGCACAGATACGCAGTATTTT.

The J gene is TRBJ2-3, the V gene TRBV20-1; no firm D call. Germline-derived CDR1 and CDR2 are DFQATT and SNEGSKA (reference sequence). The CDR3 length is 16 residues. The V and J ends lost 0 bases and 0 bases respectively, with 13 bases between them. The CDR3 is CSARDPARKSTDTQYF. The CDR3 region has the DNA TGCAGTGCTAGAGATCCCGCCCGAAAGAGCACAGATACGCAGTATTTT.

This clonotype occurred many times. The chain couples TRBV6-6 to TRBJ1-5; D is undetermined. The CDR3 is 15 amino acids. The V end was cut by 5 bases, the J end by 2 bases, with 13 bases between. Germline lookup yields CDR1 MNHNY and CDR2 SVGAGI (reference sequence). The CDR3 is CASSPRLVGNQPQHF. Written as DNA, the CDR3 is TGTGCCAGCAGTCCTAGGTTGGTAGGCAATCAGCCCCAGCATTTT.

The rearrangement joins TRBV20-1 to TRBJ1-2, with D possibly being TRBD1 (6 bases). This CDR3 region has 12 residues. Germline V gene data show CDR1 as DFQATT and CDR2 as SNEGSKA (reference sequence). Trimming removed 2 bases from V and 6 bases from J, with 10 bases in between. CDR3 DNA: TGCAGTGCTAGAATGGCAGGGGATGGCTACACCTTC. Residues: CSARMAGDGYTF.

Only a few counts were recorded for this clonotype. This chain connects TRBV7-2 to TRBJ1-2; D gene uncertain. CDR3 length equals 14 residues. Germline V gene data show CDR1 as SGHTA and CDR2 as FQGNSA. V lost 8 bases to trimming and J lost 8 bases, with 21 bases between them. CDR3 in amino acids: CASSDGWQTGGYTF. Written as DNA, the CDR3 is TGTGCCAGCTCAGATGGGTGGCAGACGGGGGGCTACACCTTC.

In the case of this clonotype: One end of the junction does not line up with germline, which may come from a read error. The V and J genes are TRBV2 and TRBJ2-7; D is possibly TRBD1 (6 bases). The germline CDR1 and CDR2 sequences are SNHLY and FYNNEI. There are 16 residues in the CDR3. Written as DNA, the CDR3 is TGTGCCTGCAGTGCTCTAGGGGGAGAGACGTCTAGAGAGCAGTACTTC. It translates to CACSALGGETSREQYF.

The gene calls are TRBV7-2 and TRBJ2-5, with a weak D call TRBD2 (6 bases). V lost 4 bases to trimming and J lost 4 bases, with 13 bases between them. The V gene's germline CDR1 is SGHTA and CDR2 FQGNSA. This CDR3 is 14 amino acids long. CDR3 DNA sequence: TGTGCCAGCAGCTCCGTTTTGGGGGGAGAGACCCAGTACTTC. This sequence encodes CASSSVLGGETQYF.

Only a few counts were recorded for this clonotype. The junction differs from germline at one of its ends, possibly a read error. This chain links TRBV5-1 with TRBJ2-2; D may be TRBD1 or TRBD2 (5 bases each). This CDR3 region has 17 residues. The germline CDR1 and CDR2 sequences are SGHRS and YFSETQ. This CDR3 reads CASSLAAGTLGTGELFF. The CDR3 DNA is TGTGCCAGCAGCTTGGCGGCAGGGACCCTCGGGACCGGGGAGCTGTTTTTT.

This clonotype has just a few counts. Since no conserved phenylalanine or tryptophan closes the CDR3, a read error is the likely cause. The DNA is left out, because the CDR3 cannot be placed on it with certainty; the CDR3 is given as TCRdb lists it. The chain joins TRBV20-1 to TRBJ1-6; the table's D gene call, TRBD1, was not cross checked with the DNA. Looked up from germline, CDR1 is DFQATT and CDR2 is SNEGSKA (reference sequence). The CDR3 spans 9 amino acids, including both terminal residues. Here the CDR3 reads CSARDRGHP.

For this clonotype: Here the CDR3 omits its conserved ending phenylalanine or tryptophan, so a read error is the likely source. DNA for the CDR3: TGTGCCAGCAGCCAAGCCCACTCCTACGAGCAGTACATC. It codes for CASSQAHSYEQYI. The genes are TRBV3-1 and TRBJ2-7; D is uncertain. V gave up 1 base and J gave up 0 bases, with 4 bases separating them. The CDR3 length is 13 residues. Germline V gene data show CDR1 as LGHDT and CDR2 as YNNKEL (reference sequence).

CDR3 DNA sequence: TGTGCCAGCACTCCGAGACAGGGGATCTACTATGGCTACACCTTC. Encoded protein: CASTPRQGIYYGYTF. The chain recombines TRBV7-9 with TRBJ1-2, with TRBD1 identical over 8 bases. Germline CDR1 reads SEHNR; CDR2 reads FQNEAQ (reference sequence). V lost 7 bases to trimming and J lost 3 bases; unmatched junction nucleotides: 10. The CDR3 length is 15 residues.

The chain is built from TRBV20-1 and TRBJ2-7; 7 bases line up with TRBD2. From germline, CDR1 is DFQATT and CDR2 SNEGSKA (reference sequence). Trimming took 5 bases from V and 3 from J; bases not matched to a gene: 16. The CDR3 has 16 residues. In DNA form, the CDR3 reads TGCAGTGCTGGAGTTCGGGGGGATCCCCTCTACTACGAGCAGTACTTC. Encoded protein: CSAGVRGDPLYYEQYF.

This clonotype was counted a few times. This sequence joins TRBV7-9 and TRBJ1-2; no firm D call. Germline-derived CDR1 and CDR2 are SEHNR and FQNEAQ (reference sequence). The CDR3 is 15 residues long. Trimming shortened V by 5 bases and J by 3 bases, and 16 bases separated the two germline ends. CDR3 in amino acids: CASSPTAGRDYGYTF. The CDR3 DNA is TGTGCCAGCAGCCCAACAGCGGGGAGGGACTATGGCTACACCTTC.

In the case of this clonotype: The CDR3 carries no conserved terminal phenylalanine or tryptophan, so it likely arises from a read error. The limits of the CDR3 on the DNA are not certain, so only TCRdb's listed CDR3 is given. CDR3 loop: CSAYTRGRASSMATQS. The genes are TRBV20-1 and TRBJ1-2; no DNA check was done on the table's D call, TRBD1. The CDR3 numbers 16 amino acids, ends counted. Germline CDR1 is DFQATT and CDR2 is SNEGSKA (reference sequence).

V gene TRBV6-5 combines with J gene TRBJ1-3; D is uncertain. The CDR3 totals 14 residues. Trimming shortened V by 6 bases and J by 9 bases, and 18 bases separated the two germline ends. Germline-derived CDR1 and CDR2 are MNHEY and SVGAGI. For the CDR3, the DNA is TGTGCCAGCAGCCACGAGGGCGTAAGGGTCACCATATATTTT. Its protein is CASSHEGVRVTIYF.

This clonotype has ten or more counts. This chain links TRBV10-3 with TRBJ1-5, with 7 nucleotides matching TRBD1. J was trimmed by 6 bases and V by 0 bases; bases with no gene match: 8. CDR1 is ENHRY and CDR2 is SYGVKD in the germline V gene. The CDR3 has 16 amino acids. The CDR3 protein is CAISESQRGTAQPQHF. The CDR3 DNA follows: TGTGCCATCAGTGAGTCTCAGCGCGGGACAGCTCAGCCCCAGCATTTT.

CDR3: CASSEGGIQETQYF. CDR3 nucleotide sequence: TGTGCCAGTAGCGAAGGGGGGATTCAAGAGACCCAGTACTTC. The chain employs TRBV19 and TRBJ2-5; D may correspond to TRBD1 or TRBD2 (6 bases each). The V end lost 6 bases, the J end lost 2 bases, and 13 bases lay between the germline ends. Per germline, CDR1 LNHDA and CDR2 SQIVND (reference sequence). The CDR3 sequence is 14 residues long. The full variable domain, in which reference TRBV19 and TRBJ2-5 provide the parts outside the CDR3, is DGGITQSPKYLFRKEGQNVTLSCEQNLNHDAMYWYRQDPGQGLRLIYYSQIVNDFQKGDIAEGYSVSREKKESFPLTVTSAQKNPTAFYLCASSEGGIQETQYFGPGTRLLVL.

The chain has TRBV10-3 and TRBJ2-7; D unclear. Germline CDR1 and CDR2: ENHRY and SYGVKD. The CDR3 runs 13 residues. V lost 11 bases and J 0 bases, leaving 14 bases between the germline ends. The CDR3 sequence is CAAESESSYEQYF. CDR3 coding DNA: TGTGCCGCCGAATCAGAGAGCTCCTACGAGCAGTACTTC.

This clonotype was found a few times. The chain is built from TRBV6-6 and TRBJ1-2; weak D call: TRBD1 (5 bases). V shed 5 bases and J shed 8 bases, with 12 bases lying between them. Per germline, CDR1 MNHNY and CDR2 SVGAGI (reference sequence). The CDR3 length is 12 residues. The CDR3, as DNA: TGTGCCAGCAGTGAATCCAGGGAGGGCTACACCTTC. Translating gives CASSESREGYTF.

The chain combines TRBV6-1 with TRBJ1-5, with D maybe TRBD1 (6 bases). The V and J ends lost 6 bases and 0 bases respectively, with 18 bases between them. This CDR3 comprises 17 residues. The V gene's germline CDR1 is MNHNS and CDR2 SASEGT. CDR3 sequence (DNA): TGTGCCAGCAGGGGAGCACAGGGTGCCAATAGCAATCAGCCCCAGCATTTT. Encoded protein: CASRGAQGANSNQPQHF.

This clonotype was observed many times. V gene TRBV10-1 combines with J gene TRBJ2-2; the D gene is possibly TRBD1 (6 bases). V lost 3 bases and J 6 bases, leaving 17 bases between the germline ends. The CDR3 is made up of 16 amino acids. CDR1 and CDR2 (germline): WNHNN, SYGVQD (reference sequence). CDR3 DNA: TGCGCCAGCAGTGATGAGGGCAGGGGTCCACCCGGGGAGCTGTTTTTT. This codes for CASSDEGRGPPGELFF.

Only a few counts were recorded for this clonotype. The chain has TRBV2 and TRBJ1-2; TRBD1 agrees at 7 bases. Germline values: CDR1 SNHLY, CDR2 FYNNEI. The CDR3 has 16 amino acids. J lost 1 base, V lost 2 bases, and 7 bases had no gene match. The DNA for the CDR3 is TGTGCCAGCAGTGAATGGGACAGCAAACTTAACTATGGCTACACCTTC. It is translated as CASSEWDSKLNYGYTF.

This chain uses TRBV13 with TRBJ2-7, with D possibly being TRBD1 or TRBD2 (6 bases each). CDR1 PRHDT and CDR2 FYEKMQ come from the germline V gene (reference sequence). Trimming shortened V by 4 bases and J by 3 bases, and 13 bases separated the two germline ends. This CDR3 has 14 residues. Written as DNA, the CDR3 is TGTGCCAGCAGCTCGGATGGGGGGCGCTACGAGCAGTACTTC. Amino acid sequence: CASSSDGGRYEQYF.

The CDR3 region has the DNA TGCAGCGTTTGGGACTTTACTGCCCTGAACACTGAAGCTTTCTTT. This translates into CSVWDFTALNTEAFF. V usage is TRBV29-1 and J usage is TRBJ1-1, with TRBD1 as a possible D gene (5 bases). The CDR3 is made up of 15 amino acids. Germline lookup yields CDR1 SQVTM and CDR2 ANQGSEA. The V gene lost 5 bases and the J gene lost 0 bases, with 16 bases spanning the gap.

This clonotype was detected ten times or more. The chain couples TRBV5-6 to TRBJ2-5, with TRBD1 matching over 10 bases. This CDR3 comprises 17 residues. Germline values: CDR1 SGHDT, CDR2 YYEEEE. V trimming: 6 bases; J trimming: 5 bases; junction bases outside the gene matches: 16. DNA for the CDR3: TGTGCCAGCATCAACTTCCGGGACAGGGGACTCCCCGAGACCCAGTACTTC. It translates to CASINFRDRGLPETQYF.

This clonotype was observed at least ten times. J is TRBJ2-5 and V is TRBV6-6; 15 positions agree with TRBD2. Losses at the gene ends were 5 bases for V and 5 bases for J; bases not matched to a gene: 6. Germline loops: CDR1 MNHNY, CDR2 SVGAGI (reference sequence). The CDR3 is 16 residues long. CDR3 nucleotides: TGTGCCAGCAGTGGGGGACTAGCGGGAGGCCGGGAGACCCAGTACTTC. Residues: CASSGGLAGGRETQYF.

The genes are TRBV2 and TRBJ2-5; 14 bases match TRBD2. V gave up 6 bases and J gave up 5 bases; unmatched junction bases: 11. The germline CDR1 and CDR2 sequences are SNHLY and FYNNEI. This CDR3 comprises 17 residues. DNA for the CDR3: TGTGCCAGCAGGTACCGCTTGGGACTAGCGGGAGTTGAGACCCAGTACTTC. Protein: CASRYRLGLAGVETQYF.

This clonotype was recorded a few times. This chain uses TRBV19 with TRBJ1-1; D is unclear. Germline-derived CDR1 and CDR2 are LNHDA and SQIVND (reference sequence). This CDR3 is built from 12 residues. V was shortened by 6 bases and J by 0 bases, with 5 bases between the two germline ends. CDR3 nucleotides: TGTGCCAGTAGCGGAATGAACACTGAAGCTTTCTTT. Encoded protein: CASSGMNTEAFF. Full variable domain (missing parts from reference TRBV19 and TRBJ1-1): DGGITQSPKYLFRKEGQNVTLSCEQNLNHDAMYWYRQDPGQGLRLIYYSQIVNDFQKGDIAEGYSVSREKKESFPLTVTSAQKNPTAFYLCASSGMNTEAFFGQGTRLTVV.